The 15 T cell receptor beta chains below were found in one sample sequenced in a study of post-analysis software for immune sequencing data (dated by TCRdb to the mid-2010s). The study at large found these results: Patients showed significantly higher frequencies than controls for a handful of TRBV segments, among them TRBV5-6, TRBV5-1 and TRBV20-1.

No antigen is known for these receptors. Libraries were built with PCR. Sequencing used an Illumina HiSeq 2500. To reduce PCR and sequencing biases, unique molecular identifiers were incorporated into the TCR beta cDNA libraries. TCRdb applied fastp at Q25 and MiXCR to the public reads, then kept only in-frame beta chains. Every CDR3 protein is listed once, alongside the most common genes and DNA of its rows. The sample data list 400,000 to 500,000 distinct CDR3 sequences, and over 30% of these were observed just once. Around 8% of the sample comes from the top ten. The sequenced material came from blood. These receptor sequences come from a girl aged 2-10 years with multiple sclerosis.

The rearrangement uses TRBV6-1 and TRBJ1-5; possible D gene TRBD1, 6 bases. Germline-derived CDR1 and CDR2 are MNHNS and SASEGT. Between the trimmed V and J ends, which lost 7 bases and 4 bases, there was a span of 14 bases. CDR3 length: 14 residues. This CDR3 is CASTLQGPNQPQHF. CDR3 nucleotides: TGTGCCAGCACCCTACAGGGACCAAATCAGCCCCAGCATTTT.

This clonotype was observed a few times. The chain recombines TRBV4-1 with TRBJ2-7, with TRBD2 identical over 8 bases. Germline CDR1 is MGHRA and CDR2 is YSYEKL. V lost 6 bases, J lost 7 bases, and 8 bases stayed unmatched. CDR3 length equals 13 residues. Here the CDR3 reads CASSITGGREQYF. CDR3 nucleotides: TGCGCCAGCAGTATAACGGGGGGGCGAGAGCAGTACTTC.

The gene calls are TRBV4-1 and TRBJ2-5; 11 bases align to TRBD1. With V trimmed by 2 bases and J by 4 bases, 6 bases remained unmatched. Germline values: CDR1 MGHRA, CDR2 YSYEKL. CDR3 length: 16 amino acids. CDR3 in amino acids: CASSQYGTGGLETQYF. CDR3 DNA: TGCGCCAGCAGCCAATACGGGACAGGGGGATTAGAGACCCAGTACTTC.

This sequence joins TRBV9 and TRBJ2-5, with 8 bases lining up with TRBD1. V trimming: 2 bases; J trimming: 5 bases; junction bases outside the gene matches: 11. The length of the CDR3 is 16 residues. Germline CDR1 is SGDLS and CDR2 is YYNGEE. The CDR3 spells CASSVFRTGSVETQYF. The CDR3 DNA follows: TGTGCCAGCAGCGTCTTCAGGACAGGGTCGGTCGAGACCCAGTACTTC. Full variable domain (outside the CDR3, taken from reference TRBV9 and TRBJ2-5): DSGVTQTPKHLITATGQRVTLRCSPRSGDLSVYWYQQSLDQGLQFLIQYYNGEERAKGNILERFSAQQFPDLHSELNLSSLELGDSALYFCASSVFRTGSVETQYFGPGTRLLVL.

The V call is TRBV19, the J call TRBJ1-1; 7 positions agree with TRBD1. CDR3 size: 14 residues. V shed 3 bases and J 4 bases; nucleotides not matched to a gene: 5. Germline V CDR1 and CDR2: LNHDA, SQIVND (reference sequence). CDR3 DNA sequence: TGTGCCAGTAGTATGATAAACAGGGGCACTGAAGCTTTCTTT. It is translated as CASSMINRGTEAFF.

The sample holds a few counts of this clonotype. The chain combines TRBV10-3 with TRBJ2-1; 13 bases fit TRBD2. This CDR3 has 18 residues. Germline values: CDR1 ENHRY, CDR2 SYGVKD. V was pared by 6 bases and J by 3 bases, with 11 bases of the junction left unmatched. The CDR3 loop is CAISRGLAGEGNYNEQFF. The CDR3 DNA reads TGTGCCATCAGCCGAGGACTAGCGGGAGAGGGGAACTACAATGAGCAGTTCTTC.

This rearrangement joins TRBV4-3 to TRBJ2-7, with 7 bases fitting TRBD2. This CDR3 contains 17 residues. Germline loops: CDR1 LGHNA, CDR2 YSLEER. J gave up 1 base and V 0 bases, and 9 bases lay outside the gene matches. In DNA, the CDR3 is TGCGCCAGCAGCCAAGATTCTCCGCCTAGCGGTTCCTACGAGCAGTACTTC. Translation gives CASSQDSPPSGSYEQYF.

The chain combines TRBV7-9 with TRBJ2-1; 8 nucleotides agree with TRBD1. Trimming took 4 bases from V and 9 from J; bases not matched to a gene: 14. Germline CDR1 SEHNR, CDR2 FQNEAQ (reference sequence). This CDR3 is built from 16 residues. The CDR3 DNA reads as TGTGCCAGCAGCTCGTGGACAGGGCCCGTTGGGGGTGAGCAGTTCTTC. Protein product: CASSSWTGPVGGEQFF.

The CDR3 protein is CASSQGGGDPYGYTF. The CDR3, as DNA: TGTGCCAGCAGCCAAGGAGGAGGGGATCCATATGGCTACACCTTC. This chain joins TRBV4-2 and TRBJ1-2; tentatively, D is TRBD1 (5 bases). Germline loops: CDR1 LGHNA, CDR2 YNFKEQ. V shed 1 base and J shed 5 bases, with 14 bases lying between them. CDR3 length equals 15 residues.

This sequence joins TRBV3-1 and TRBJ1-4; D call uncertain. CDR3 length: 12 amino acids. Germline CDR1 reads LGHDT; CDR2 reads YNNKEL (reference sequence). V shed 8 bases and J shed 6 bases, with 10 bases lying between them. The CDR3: CASGLGDEKLFF. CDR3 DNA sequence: TGTGCCAGCGGCCTTGGGGATGAAAAACTGTTTTTT.

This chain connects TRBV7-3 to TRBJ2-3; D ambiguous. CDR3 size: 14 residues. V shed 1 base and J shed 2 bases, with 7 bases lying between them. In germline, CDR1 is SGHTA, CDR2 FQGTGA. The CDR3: CASSLNPLTDTQYF. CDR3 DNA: TGTGCCAGCAGCTTAAATCCCCTCACAGATACGCAGTATTTT.

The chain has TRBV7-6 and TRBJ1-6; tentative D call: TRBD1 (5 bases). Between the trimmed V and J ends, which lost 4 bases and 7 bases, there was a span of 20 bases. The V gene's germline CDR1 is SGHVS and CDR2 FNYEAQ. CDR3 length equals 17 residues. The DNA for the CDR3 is TGTGCCAGCAGCTCCCCCCTCCGGGACGGGCAGAATTCACCCCTCCACTTT. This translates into CASSSPLRDGQNSPLHF.

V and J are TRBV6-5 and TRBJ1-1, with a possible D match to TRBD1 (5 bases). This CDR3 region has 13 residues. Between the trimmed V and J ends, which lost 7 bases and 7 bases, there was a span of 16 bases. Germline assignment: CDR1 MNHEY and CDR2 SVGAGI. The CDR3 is CASNSRGGVEAFF. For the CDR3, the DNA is TGTGCCAGCAACTCCCGGGGGGGGGTTGAAGCTTTCTTT.

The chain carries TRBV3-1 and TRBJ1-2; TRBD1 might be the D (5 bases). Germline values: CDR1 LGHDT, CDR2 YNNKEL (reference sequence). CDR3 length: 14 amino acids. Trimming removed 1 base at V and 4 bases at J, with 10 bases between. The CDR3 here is CASSQVSGSYGYTF. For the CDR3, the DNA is TGTGCCAGCAGCCAAGTGTCAGGGTCCTATGGCTACACCTTC.

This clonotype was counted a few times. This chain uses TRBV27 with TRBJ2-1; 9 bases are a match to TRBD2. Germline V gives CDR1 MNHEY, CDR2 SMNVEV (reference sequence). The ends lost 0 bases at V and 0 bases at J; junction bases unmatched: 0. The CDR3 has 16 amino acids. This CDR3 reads CASSLSAGGSYNEQFF. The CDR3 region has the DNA TGTGCCAGCAGTTTATCAGCGGGGGGCTCCTACAATGAGCAGTTCTTC.